This T cell receptor beta chain was identified during a study of cytomegalovirus exposure and HLA in healthy donors. 13 Jbeta primers and 60 Vbeta primers were used for the PCR. The repertoire was sequenced with immunoSEQ multiplex PCR; TCRdb's copy has only in-frame clones and lacks some. Among 140,000 to 150,000 clones, around 75% were seen once, and the ten largest hold 2.9%. Per germline, CDR1 SGHNT and CDR2 YYREEE (reference sequence). Trimming pared 7 bases from V and 4 bases from J, leaving 8 bases between. The CDR3 loop spans 11 amino acids. Note on this clone: Its antigen remains unidentified.

Regarding the study as a whole: In vitro checks showed that a few CMV-associated chains really do target CMV antigens. Previous analysis showed most TCR beta V segments were productive about 87% or about 30% of the time.

The TCR was taken from a woman aged 30 to 39 in good health and CMV-seronegative. The chain employs TRBV5-4 and TRBJ1-1; D uncertain. Sequencing was done on a sample of PBMCs. In DNA, the CDR3 is TGTGCCAGCGCCGTCGGCACTGAAGCTTTCTTT. It codes for CASAVGTEAFF.